Each of the 7 T cell receptor beta chains below was sequenced from the same sample in a study of tumor T cells in aggressive B-cell lymphoma. The table came from immunoSEQ multiplex PCR; TCRdb's copy has only in-frame clones and leaves some out. Among some 10,000 clones listed, approximately 90% were seen once. Material for sequencing was tumor tissue. Every receptor here comes from an adult with diffuse large B cell lymphoma.

This chain joins TRBV28 and TRBJ1-4; D not certain. Trimming removed 5 bases from V and 5 bases from J, with 3 bases in between. The CDR3 runs 11 residues. Germline values: CDR1 MDHEN, CDR2 SYDVKM. The CDR3 spells CASSLNEKLFF. The CDR3 nucleotides are TGTGCCAGCAGTCTGAATGAAAAACTGTTTTTT.

This chain uses TRBV19 with TRBJ1-1, with D hard to call. V lost 8 bases and J 0 bases, leaving 10 bases between the germline ends. This CDR3 region has 13 residues. Germline CDR1 reads LNHDA; CDR2 reads SQIVND (reference sequence). In nucleotides, the CDR3 is TGTGCCAGTGTAAATACAATGAACACTGAAGCTTTCTTT. Translation: CASVNTMNTEAFF. Full variable domain (missing parts from reference TRBV19 and TRBJ1-1): DGGITQSPKYLFRKEGQNVTLSCEQNLNHDAMYWYRQDPGQGLRLIYYSQIVNDFQKGDIAEGYSVSREKKESFPLTVTSAQKNPTAFYLCASVNTMNTEAFFGQGTRLTVV.

The rearrangement joins TRBV27 to TRBJ2-7; 7 nucleotides match TRBD2. The length of the CDR3 is 16 residues. V was clipped by 5 bases and J by 4 bases; unmatched bases: 14. CDR1 and CDR2 from the germline V gene are MNHEY and SMNVEV (reference sequence). Here the CDR3 reads CASSLSPGLKSYEQYF. CDR3 nucleotides: TGTGCCAGCAGTCTTAGCCCGGGACTAAAATCTTACGAGCAGTACTTC.

The V and J genes are TRBV7-7 and TRBJ2-1, with D possibly being TRBD1 (6 bases). V lost 5 bases and J lost 9, with 14 bases in between. This CDR3 comprises 13 residues. CDR1 and CDR2 from the germline V gene are SSHAT and FNYEAQ (reference sequence). The CDR3 reads CASSQQGGGEQFF. The CDR3 DNA follows: TGTGCCAGCAGCCAACAGGGCGGCGGTGAGCAGTTCTTC.

This clone came up once. This chain connects TRBV4-2 to TRBJ2-7; TRBD1 aligns across 7 bases. The germline CDR1 and CDR2 sequences are LGHNA and YNFKEQ. The CDR3 runs 13 residues. The J segment lost 2 bases and the V segment lost 4 bases, leaving 2 bases of the junction unmatched. CDR3 in DNA: TGTGCCAGCAGCCTAGACAGGGCCTACGAGCAGTACTTC. Its translation is CASSLDRAYEQYF.

This clone showed up just a few times. The chain links TRBV10-3 to TRBJ1-4; 8 bases align to TRBD1. The CDR3 runs 14 residues. Germline V gene data show CDR1 as ENHRY and CDR2 as SYGVKD. Trimming removed 10 bases from V and 4 bases from J; junction bases left unmatched: 8. The CDR3 DNA follows: TGTGCCACAAGAAAACAGGGGGTTAATGAAAAACTGTTTTTT. Amino acid sequence: CATRKQGVNEKLFF.

The V call is TRBV4-3, the J call TRBJ2-1; D unresolved. Germline assignment: CDR1 LGHNA and CDR2 YSLEER. Trimming took off 0 bases at V and 10 bases at J, with 10 bases between the two ends. This CDR3 contains 13 residues. CDR3 in DNA: TGCGCCAGCAGCCAAGAGACACGTCAGGAGCAGTTCTTC. Amino acids: CASSQETRQEQFF.